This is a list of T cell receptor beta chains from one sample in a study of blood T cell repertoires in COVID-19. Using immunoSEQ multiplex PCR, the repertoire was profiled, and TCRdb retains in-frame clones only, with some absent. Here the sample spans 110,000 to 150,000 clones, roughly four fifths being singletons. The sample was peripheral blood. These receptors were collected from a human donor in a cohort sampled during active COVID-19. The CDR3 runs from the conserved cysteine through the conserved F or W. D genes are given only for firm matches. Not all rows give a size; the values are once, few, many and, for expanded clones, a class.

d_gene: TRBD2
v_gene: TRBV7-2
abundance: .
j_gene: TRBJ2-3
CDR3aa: CASSAGLAGGRTQYF
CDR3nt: TGTGCCAGCAGCGCGGGACTAGCGGGGGGGCGTACGCAGTATTTT

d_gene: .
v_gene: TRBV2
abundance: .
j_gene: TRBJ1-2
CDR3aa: CASSDPRHGYTF
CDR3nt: TGTGCCAGCAGTGACCCGCGCCATGGCTACACCTTC

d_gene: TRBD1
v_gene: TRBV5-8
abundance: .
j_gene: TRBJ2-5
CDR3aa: CASSIRDRVEKTQYF
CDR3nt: TGTGCCAGCAGCATCCGGGACAGGGTTGAAAAGACCCAGTACTTC

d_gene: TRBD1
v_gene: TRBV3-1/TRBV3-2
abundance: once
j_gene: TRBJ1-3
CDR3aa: CASSPQGGSGNTIYF
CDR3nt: TGTGCCAGCAGTCCACAGGGGGGCTCTGGAAACACCATATATTTT

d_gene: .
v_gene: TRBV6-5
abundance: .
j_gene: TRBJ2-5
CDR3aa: CASSYSVGWPETQYF
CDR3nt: TGTGCCAGCAGTTACTCGGTCGGGTGGCCGGAGACCCAGTACTTC

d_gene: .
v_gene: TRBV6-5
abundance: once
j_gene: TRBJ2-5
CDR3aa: CASRPGGVSLETQYF
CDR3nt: TGTGCCAGCAGACCCGGCGGGGTTAGCCTGGAGACCCAGTACTTC

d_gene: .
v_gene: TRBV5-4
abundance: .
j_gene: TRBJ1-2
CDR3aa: CATSSSAFYGYTF
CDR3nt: TGTGCCACCTCTAGTTCGGCCTTCTATGGCTACACCTTC

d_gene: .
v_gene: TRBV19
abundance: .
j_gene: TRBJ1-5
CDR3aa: CAIGGWDTNQPQHF
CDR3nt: TGTGCCATCGGTGGGTGGGACACTAATCAGCCCCAGCATTTT

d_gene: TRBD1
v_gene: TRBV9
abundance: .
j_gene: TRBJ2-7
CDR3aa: CASSPTLGGQVSPLYEQYF
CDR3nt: TGTGCCAGCAGCCCCACCCTGGGCGGACAGGTCTCCCCCCTCTACGAGCAGTACTTC

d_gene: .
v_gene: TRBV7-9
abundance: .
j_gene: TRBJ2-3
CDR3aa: CASTAGASTDTQYF
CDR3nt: TGTGCCAGCACCGCAGGGGCTAGCACAGATACGCAGTATTTT